This is a list of T cell receptor beta chains from one sample in a study of blood T cell repertoires in COVID-19. Profiling relied on immunoSEQ multiplex PCR, and the TCRdb table lists in-frame clones only, not all of them. Of approximately 69,000 clones listed, about four fifths were seen once; the top ten hold 20%. The sequenced sample consisted of peripheral blood. The receptor source for this set is a woman in her 70s with acute or convalescent COVID-19. CDR3s include the opening cysteine and the closing phenylalanine or tryptophan. A D gene is named only where the DNA matches it firmly.

>TRBV5-6|TRBJ2-2|TRBD1
TGTGCCAGCAGCCCCCCGGGACAGGTGAACACCGGGGAGCTGTTTTTT
CASSPPGQVNTGELFF
>TRBV27|TRBJ2-7|TRBD1
TGTGCCAGCAGTTCCAAGGGGGCCGCCTACGAGCAGTACTTC
CASSSKGAAYEQYF
>TRBV5-4|TRBJ1-3|NA
TGTGCCAGCAGCTGGGGCGGCTCTGGAAACACCATATATTTT
CASSWGGSGNTIYF
>TRBV5-1|TRBJ2-3|NA
TGCGCCAGCAGCTTGGTGGGTGGGCCAGATACGCAGTATTTT
CASSLVGGPDTQYF
>TRBV7-2|TRBJ2-3|NA
TGTGCCAGCAGAGCCCGACGGGTGCCAGATACGCAGTATTTT
CASRARRVPDTQYF
>TRBV19|TRBJ1-5|TRBD1
TGTGCCACCGGGACAGGGTGGACCAATCAGCCCCAGCATTTT
CATGTGWTNQPQHF
>TRBV6-5|TRBJ1-5|NA
TGTGCCAGCAGTTCACAGGGAATAACCCAGCATTTT
CASSSQGITQHF
>TRBV5-1|TRBJ2-7|TRBD2
TGCGCCAGCAGCTTGGTTATAGCGGGAGTGGGGGGATACGAGCAGTACTTC
CASSLVIAGVGGYEQYF
>TRBV19|TRBJ1-3|TRBD1
TGTGCCAGTGACAGGGCCGGTGGAAACACCATATATTTT
CASDRAGGNTIYF
>TRBV11-3|TRBJ1-1|TRBD1
TGTGCCAGCAGCTCCTCCCCACGACAGGGAGCTTTCTTT
CASSSSPRQGAFF
>TRBV28|TRBJ2-3|TRBD2
TGTGCCAGCAGTAACGGACTAGCGGGAGGGATCACAGATACGCAGTATTTT
CASSNGLAGGITDTQYF
>TRBV21-1|TRBJ2-4|NA
TGTGCCAGCAGCAAACAGGGTAGTAGGGACAAAAACATTCAGTACTTC
CASSKQGSRDKNIQYF
>TRBV18|TRBJ1-4|TRBD1
TGTGCCAGCTCACCCGAGAGGGGGCGATTTGAACTGTTTTTT
CASSPERGRFELFF
>TRBV7-3|TRBJ2-7|TRBD2
TGTGCCAGCAGCTTATACGGCGGTGGGACGGGAGGGTTTCTCTACGAGCAGTACTTC
CASSLYGGGTGGFLYEQYF
>TRBV6-5|TRBJ1-5|TRBD1
TGTGCCAGCAGTCCCAGGGGGGGCAATCAGCCCCAGCATTTT
CASSPRGGNQPQHF
>TRBV28|TRBJ2-7|NA
TGTGCCAGCAGTTTGGCAGAATCCTACGAGCAGTACTTC
CASSLAESYEQYF
>TRBV15|TRBJ1-5|NA
TGTGCCACCAGCAGGGACGAGGGCACCGGACTGCCCCAGCATTTT
CATSRDEGTGLPQHF